The sequence of this T cell receptor (beta chain) was determined in a study of shared clonotypes between healthy human individuals. Worth noting for this clone: Its antigen remains unidentified. A clone one base away is much larger, so this may be a read error. Within the sample, other DNA sequences also encode this same CDR3.

Overall study findings and caveats: The rarefaction results pointed to incomplete sorted-subset sequencing despite large depth.

After removal of 8 bases from V and 6 bases from J, the junction contained 13 bases not matched to a gene. Germline CDR1 reads SQVTM; CDR2 reads ANQGSEA. This CDR3 is 15 amino acids long. Per the authors' pipeline: Junction-only sequences without quality scores came from ImmunoSEQ, so filtering differed. Profiling relied on immunoSEQ multiplex PCR, and the TCRdb table lists in-frame clones only, not all of them. V and J calls and clone size are those listed in that table; D and trimming were worked out from the DNA. The sample yields some 2.1 million clones, 85% to 95% seen once. Sequencing used naive CD4+ T cells sorted from blood. As for subset: CD45RA+ positively selected. The sequence was obtained from a man aged 18 to 29 in good health. V and J are TRBV29-1 and TRBJ1-1, with 12 nucleotides matching TRBD1. CDR3 region: CSSTAGQGARAEAFF. For the CDR3, the DNA is TGCAGCTCGACGGCGGGACAGGGGGCGAGGGCTGAAGCTTTCTTT.